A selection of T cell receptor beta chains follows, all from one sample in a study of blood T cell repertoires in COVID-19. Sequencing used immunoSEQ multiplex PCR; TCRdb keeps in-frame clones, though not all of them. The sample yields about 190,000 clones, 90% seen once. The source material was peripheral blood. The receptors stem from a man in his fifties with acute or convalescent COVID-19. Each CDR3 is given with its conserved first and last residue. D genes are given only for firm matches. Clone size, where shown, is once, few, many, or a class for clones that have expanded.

CDR3nt: TGTGCCAGCAGCTTACCGGACTACCCGGGGACCCAGTACTTC
CDR3aa: CASSLPDYPGTQYF
d_gene: -
abundance: many
j_gene: TRBJ2-5
v_gene: TRBV7-8

CDR3nt: TGTGCCAGCAGTTTACCCGGGACTAGCGGGAAGACGCAGTATTTT
CDR3aa: CASSLPGTSGKTQYF
d_gene: TRBD2
abundance: -
j_gene: TRBJ2-3
v_gene: TRBV28

CDR3nt: TGTGCCAGTAGCGGCAGGGGAGATCAGCCCCAGCATTTT
CDR3aa: CASSGRGDQPQHF
d_gene: -
abundance: -
j_gene: TRBJ1-5
v_gene: TRBV19

CDR3nt: TGTGCCAGCAGCGTAGTAGGACATTCATCAGGGAATGAGCAGTTCTTC
CDR3aa: CASSVVGHSSGNEQFF
d_gene: -
abundance: -
j_gene: TRBJ2-1
v_gene: TRBV9

CDR3nt: TGTGCCAGCTCACCAGGTTTCGGAGCTCCTGGAAACACCATATATTTT
CDR3aa: CASSPGFGAPGNTIYF
d_gene: -
abundance: -
j_gene: TRBJ1-3
v_gene: TRBV18

CDR3nt: TGTGCCAGCAGAGGGGCAGGGGGAGCTTTCTTT
CDR3aa: CASRGAGGAFF
d_gene: TRBD1
abundance: once
j_gene: TRBJ1-1
v_gene: TRBV9

CDR3nt: TGTGCCAGCAGCCTCACTTCCGGGACTAGCTTCACCGGGGAGCTGTTTTTT
CDR3aa: CASSLTSGTSFTGELFF
d_gene: TRBD2
abundance: -
j_gene: TRBJ2-2
v_gene: TRBV6-2/TRBV6-3

CDR3nt: TGTGCCAGCAGCCTAGGGGGGGCCCAGAGGAATAATTCACCCCTCCACTTT
CDR3aa: CASSLGGAQRNNSPLHF
d_gene: -
abundance: -
j_gene: TRBJ1-6
v_gene: TRBV14

CDR3nt: TGTGCCAGCAGCTTAAATCCTAGCAGCGGGGAGCTGTTTTTT
CDR3aa: CASSLNPSSGELFF
d_gene: -
abundance: -
j_gene: TRBJ2-2
v_gene: TRBV7-2

CDR3nt: TGCAGTGCTAGTACCCCCGGGACAGCTAATCAGCCCCAGCATTTT
CDR3aa: CSASTPGTANQPQHF
d_gene: TRBD1
abundance: -
j_gene: TRBJ1-5
v_gene: TRBV20-1

CDR3nt: TGTGCCAGCAGCGTCCGGTTGGGCGGGAGAGAGGAGCAGTACTTC
CDR3aa: CASSVRLGGREEQYF
d_gene: TRBD2
abundance: -
j_gene: TRBJ2-7
v_gene: TRBV9

CDR3nt: TGTGCCAGCAGCTTAGCGCGACCGGGACTAGCGGGAGGGCCAGTCTACAATGAGCAGTTCTTC
CDR3aa: CASSLARPGLAGGPVYNEQFF
d_gene: TRBD2
abundance: -
j_gene: TRBJ2-1
v_gene: TRBV7-6

CDR3nt: TGCAGTGCTAGTCGGCAAAATACGGGTGGCTACACCTTC
CDR3aa: CSASRQNTGGYTF
d_gene: -
abundance: once
j_gene: TRBJ1-2
v_gene: TRBV20-1

CDR3nt: TGTGCCAGCAGCCAAGATCCCCACAGGGCAGGGTACACAGATACGCAGTATTTT
CDR3aa: CASSQDPHRAGYTDTQYF
d_gene: -
abundance: -
j_gene: TRBJ2-3
v_gene: TRBV14

CDR3nt: TGTGCCACCAGTCGCGGGCTAGCGGTCCAAGAGACCCAGTACTTC
CDR3aa: CATSRGLAVQETQYF
d_gene: TRBD2
abundance: -
j_gene: TRBJ2-5
v_gene: TRBV24-1

CDR3nt: TGTGCCAGCAGCTTGCGGTACTCTGAAGCTTTCTTT
CDR3aa: CASSLRYSEAFF
d_gene: -
abundance: -
j_gene: TRBJ1-1
v_gene: TRBV5-8

CDR3nt: TGTGCCAGCAGCGTAGGCGGGGGAGGGCTTGGTGAGCAGTTCTTC
CDR3aa: CASSVGGGGLGEQFF
d_gene: TRBD2
abundance: -
j_gene: TRBJ2-1
v_gene: TRBV9

CDR3nt: TGTGCCAGCAGTTTGACGGGAGGATACGAGCAGTACTTC
CDR3aa: CASSLTGGYEQYF
d_gene: TRBD2
abundance: -
j_gene: TRBJ2-7
v_gene: TRBV27

CDR3nt: TGTGCCAGCAGCCAAGTGGACAGGGAATCACCCCTCCACTTT
CDR3aa: CASSQVDRESPLHF
d_gene: TRBD1
abundance: -
j_gene: TRBJ1-6
v_gene: TRBV14

CDR3nt: TGTGCCAGCAGCTTGGTCCAGGGCTGGCAGACCCAGTACTTC
CDR3aa: CASSLVQGWQTQYF
d_gene: -
abundance: -
j_gene: TRBJ2-5
v_gene: TRBV11-2

CDR3nt: TGTGCCAGCAGCGGGGGCAACCAAGAGACCCAGTACTTC
CDR3aa: CASSGGNQETQYF
d_gene: -
abundance: -
j_gene: TRBJ2-5
v_gene: TRBV5-4

CDR3nt: TGTGCCAGCGGAGGAAATTCACCCCTCCACTTT
CDR3aa: CASGGNSPLHF
d_gene: -
abundance: -
j_gene: TRBJ1-6
v_gene: TRBV6-5

CDR3nt: TGTGCCAGCAGTTACTCAATTGCGGGGGAAGAGACCCAGTACTTC
CDR3aa: CASSYSIAGEETQYF
d_gene: TRBD2
abundance: -
j_gene: TRBJ2-5
v_gene: TRBV6-2/TRBV6-3

CDR3nt: TGTGCCAGCAGCAGAGAAAGTAGAGAGAACACTGAAGCTTTCTTT
CDR3aa: CASSRESRENTEAFF
d_gene: -
abundance: -
j_gene: TRBJ1-1
v_gene: TRBV9

CDR3nt: TGTGCCAGTACTTCCTTCCCCGCAGGGCTATGGAACACCGGGGAGCTGTTTTTT
CDR3aa: CASTSFPAGLWNTGELFF
d_gene: -
abundance: once
j_gene: TRBJ2-2
v_gene: TRBV19

CDR3nt: TGTGCCAGCAGCTTGCACGGTTCTATGGAGGAGACCCAGTACTTC
CDR3aa: CASSLHGSMEETQYF
d_gene: -
abundance: -
j_gene: TRBJ2-5
v_gene: TRBV11-1

CDR3nt: TGTGCCACCAGTGATTTGGGGGGGGCTGACACAGATACGCAGTATTTT
CDR3aa: CATSDLGGADTDTQYF
d_gene: -
abundance: -
j_gene: TRBJ2-3
v_gene: TRBV24-1

CDR3nt: TGCGCCAGCAGCCAAGGGATTGGCGGGGGTGCCGATACGCAGTATTTT
CDR3aa: CASSQGIGGGADTQYF
d_gene: TRBD2
abundance: -
j_gene: TRBJ2-3
v_gene: TRBV4-3